The 20 T cell receptor beta chains below were found in one sample sequenced in a study of human T cells and chemical hapten exposure (dated by TCRdb to about 2021). Library method: RACE. For sequencing, a NextSeq 500 was employed. TCRdb itself trimmed the public reads at Q25 with fastp, ran MiXCR and retained productive beta chains. A single entry per CDR3 protein holds the most common genes and DNA from its merged rows. The sample includes 180,000 or so distinct CDR3 sequences, with 14% observed a single time. The top ten clones comprise 1.5% to 2% of the sample. The time point label for this specimen denotes: patch test 1, 2 weeks after DPC sensitization. The intended sense of this specimen's treatment or condition label: therapeutic diphenylcyclopropenone sensitization with weekly scalp DPC. The sequencing used whole blood, collected in connection with sensitization to the hapten diphenylcyclopropenone (DPC). Receptors originate from a woman aged 30 to 39 with alopecia areata. Some clones in this sample may be carry-over from other donors' samples.

The rearrangement links TRBV11-2 to TRBJ2-4, with TRBD1 matching 7 bases. The junction had 8 bases not matched to a gene; V was cut back by 6 bases and J by 0 bases. Per the germline V gene, CDR1 is SGHAT and CDR2 is FQNNGV. This CDR3 is built from 16 residues. The CDR3: CASSGVDRLAKNIQYF. DNA for the CDR3: TGTGCCAGCAGTGGGGTGGACAGGCTAGCCAAAAACATTCAGTACTTC.

This clonotype was found many times. This chain links TRBV5-1 with TRBJ2-7, with 8 positions matching TRBD1. V gave up 2 bases and J gave up 5 bases; unmatched junction bases: 6. The V gene's germline CDR1 is SGHRS and CDR2 YFSETQ. The CDR3 sequence is 14 residues long. In DNA form, the CDR3 reads TGCGCCAGCAGCTTTTCCGCAGGGGGCGACGAGCAGTACTTC. Protein sequence: CASSFSAGGDEQYF. The entire variable domain, with the rest obtained from reference TRBV5-1 and TRBJ2-7, is as follows: KAGVTQTPRYLIKTRGQQVTLSCSPISGHRSVSWYQQTPGQGLQFLFEYFSETQRNKGNFPGRFSGRQFSNSRSEMNVSTLELGDSALYLCASSFSAGGDEQYFGPGTRLTVT.

The CDR3 loop is CASSDFGRGREGEQFF. In DNA form, the CDR3 reads TGCGCCAGCAGTGACTTTGGGCGCGGGAGGGAAGGTGAGCAGTTCTTC. The chain has TRBV10-1 and TRBJ2-1; 9 positions agree with TRBD2. The length of the CDR3 is 16 residues. V shed 3 bases and J 9 bases; nucleotides not matched to a gene: 12. Germline lookup yields CDR1 WNHNN and CDR2 SYGVQD (reference sequence).

This clonotype has only a few counts. The chain uses TRBV27 and TRBJ2-7; TRBD2 aligns across 10 bases. V gave up 4 bases and J gave up 2 bases; unmatched junction bases: 2. Germline V gene lookup returns CDR1 MNHEY and CDR2 SMNVEV (reference sequence). The CDR3 loop spans 14 amino acids. The CDR3 sequence: CASSSSGRAYEQYF. DNA of the CDR3: TGTGCCAGCAGTTCAAGCGGGAGGGCCTACGAGCAGTACTTC.

This clonotype was seen ten or more times. The rearrangement joins TRBV7-9 to TRBJ2-2; the D is unclear. V was pared by 5 bases and J by 5 bases, with 6 bases between. Germline V lookup: CDR1 SEHNR, CDR2 FQNEAQ (reference sequence). This CDR3 has 12 residues. This CDR3 is CASSTFTGELFF. The CDR3, as DNA: TGTGCCAGCAGCACTTTTACCGGGGAGCTGTTTTTT.

This chain uses TRBV5-4 with TRBJ2-3; TRBD1 matches 8 bases. This CDR3 contains 17 residues. Germline-derived CDR1 and CDR2 are SGHNT and YYREEE (reference sequence). Losses at the gene ends were 2 bases for V and 1 base for J; bases not matched to a gene: 9. As DNA, the CDR3 is TGTGCCAGCAGCTTAGACATAACAGGGGGTGGCACAGATACGCAGTATTTT. Encoded protein: CASSLDITGGGTDTQYF.

This clonotype came up many times. V usage is TRBV28 and J usage is TRBJ2-7, with 8 positions matching TRBD1. The J segment lost 7 bases and the V segment lost 5 bases, leaving 10 bases of the junction unmatched. In germline, CDR1 is MDHEN, CDR2 SYDVKM. This CDR3 region has 14 residues. The CDR3 loop reads CASSTGQDSWEQYF. CDR3 sequence (DNA): TGTGCCAGCAGTACGGGACAGGACTCATGGGAGCAGTACTTC. The full variable domain, with the rest looked up from reference TRBV28 and TRBJ2-7, is DVKVTQSSRYLVKRTGEKVFLECVQDMDHENMFWYRQDPGLGLRLIYFSYDVKMKEKGDIPEGYSVSREKKERFSLILESASTNQTSMYLCASSTGQDSWEQYFGPGTRLTVT.

The genes are TRBV15 and TRBJ2-7, with TRBD2 identical over 15 bases. CDR1 is LNHNV and CDR2 is YYDKDF in the germline V gene (reference sequence). This CDR3 has 18 amino acids. Losses at the gene ends were 1 base for V and 3 bases for J; bases not matched to a gene: 7. CDR3 protein: CATSRVSGLAGGNYEQYF. The CDR3 DNA sequence: TGTGCCACCAGCAGAGTGTCCGGACTAGCGGGGGGGAACTACGAGCAGTACTTC.

This chain links TRBV3-1 with TRBJ2-1; D call uncertain. Germline V gives CDR1 LGHDT, CDR2 YNNKEL (reference sequence). The CDR3 has 14 residues. Deletions cut 2 bases from V and 0 bases from J, with 5 bases between. CDR3 sequence: CASSQISSYNEQFF. In nucleotides, the CDR3 is TGTGCCAGCAGCCAAATTAGCTCCTACAATGAGCAGTTCTTC.

This chain uses TRBV28 with TRBJ2-7; TRBD2 agrees at 9 bases. The CDR3 is 16 amino acids. The germline V gene encodes CDR1 MDHEN and CDR2 SYDVKM. The junction had 10 bases not matched to a gene; V was cut back by 5 bases and J by 2 bases. The CDR3 sequence is CASSPGLAGPTYEQYF. CDR3 in DNA: TGTGCCAGCAGTCCAGGTCTAGCGGGGCCCACCTACGAGCAGTACTTC.

Only a few counts were recorded for this clonotype. This sequence joins TRBV28 and TRBJ1-6, with 12 bases that match TRBD1. CDR3 length equals 17 residues. CDR1 and CDR2 from the germline V gene are MDHEN and SYDVKM. V was pared by 6 bases and J by 9 bases, with 12 bases of the junction left unmatched. The CDR3 region is CASRIPGTGGLFSPLHF. CDR3 bases: TGTGCCAGCAGGATACCCGGGACAGGGGGCTTATTTTCACCCCTCCACTTT.

This clonotype appeared a few times. V is TRBV27 and J is TRBJ1-2; D might be TRBD1 (6 bases). The CDR3 is 15 amino acids. Germline V gene sequence: CDR1 MNHEY, CDR2 SMNVEV (reference sequence). V lost 5 bases to trimming and J lost 0 bases, with 13 bases between them. CDR3 in DNA: TGTGCCAGCAGTAGGACAGCCGCAGCTAACTATGGCTACACCTTC. Translated, it gives CASSRTAAANYGYTF.

This clonotype was found a few times. V and J are TRBV2 and TRBJ2-7, with TRBD1 identical over 9 bases. Germline assignment: CDR1 SNHLY and CDR2 FYNNEI. The CDR3 covers 21 residues. V dropped 1 base and J dropped 3; count of bases not matched to a gene: 22. CDR3 nucleotides: TGTGCCAGCAGTGAAGAGTTACCGGGACAGGGTGCTGGGTTTGGTTTCTACGAGCAGTACTTC. Residues: CASSEELPGQGAGFGFYEQYF.

The V call is TRBV2, the J call TRBJ2-5; D might be TRBD2 (5 bases). Germline V gene lookup returns CDR1 SNHLY and CDR2 FYNNEI. CDR3 length: 13 amino acids. V lost 4 bases and J 0 bases, leaving 6 bases between the germline ends. CDR3 amino acids: CASSAADQETQYF. The CDR3, as DNA: TGTGCCAGCAGTGCAGCGGACCAAGAGACCCAGTACTTC.

This chain uses TRBV6-6 with TRBJ2-3; no firm D call. This CDR3 is built from 14 residues. Between the trimmed V and J ends, which lost 2 bases and 1 base, there was a span of 7 bases. Per the germline V gene, CDR1 is MNHNY and CDR2 is SVGAGI (reference sequence). The CDR3 DNA sequence: TGTGCCAGCAGTTACGAGCACCGCACAGATACGCAGTATTTT. Amino acid sequence: CASSYEHRTDTQYF.

This clonotype has a count of ten or more. The chain carries TRBV28 and TRBJ1-2; 7 nucleotides match TRBD1. Germline V gene lookup returns CDR1 MDHEN and CDR2 SYDVKM. Losses at the gene ends were 3 bases for V and 7 bases for J; bases not matched to a gene: 8. The CDR3 extends over 14 amino acids. The CDR3 DNA is TGTGCCAGCAGTTTGGCGGGACAGCTCGGTGGCTACACCTTC. It codes for CASSLAGQLGGYTF.

This clonotype appeared a few times. The chain employs TRBV2 and TRBJ2-1, with 8 bases aligning to TRBD2. CDR1 and CDR2 from the germline V gene are SNHLY and FYNNEI. V dropped 8 bases and J dropped 6; count of bases not matched to a gene: 9. This CDR3 is built from 14 residues. The DNA for the CDR3 is TGTGCCAGCCTAGGACTAGCTAAAGCCAATGAGCAGTTCTTC. This encodes CASLGLAKANEQFF.

This clonotype was found a few times. V is TRBV7-9 and J is TRBJ1-1, with D maybe TRBD1 (5 bases). The CDR3 is 15 amino acids. Trimming took 5 bases from V and 5 from J, leaving 18 bases between them. Germline values: CDR1 SEHNR, CDR2 FQNEAQ (reference sequence). The CDR3 region is CASSPPQGPLTEAFF. In DNA, the CDR3 is TGTGCCAGCAGCCCCCCTCAGGGCCCACTAACTGAAGCTTTCTTT.

This clonotype was counted a few times. This chain uses TRBV2 with TRBJ2-3, with a weak D call TRBD1 (5 bases). Germline loops: CDR1 SNHLY, CDR2 FYNNEI. V was pared by 8 bases and J by 1 base, with 16 bases between. CDR3 length: 15 residues. The CDR3 coding sequence is TGTGCCAGCGTAGACAGCTCTTTAGGCACAGATACGCAGTATTTT. It is translated as CASVDSSLGTDTQYF.

The chain carries TRBV11-3 and TRBJ2-1; the match to TRBD2 covers 10 bases. The junction had 8 bases not matched to a gene; V was cut back by 2 bases and J by 4 bases. In germline, CDR1 is SGHNT, CDR2 YENEEA. This CDR3 comprises 17 residues. CDR3 sequence: CASSLSLAGVTYNEQFF. In DNA, the CDR3 is TGTGCCAGCAGCTTATCGCTAGCGGGGGTTACTTACAATGAGCAGTTCTTC.